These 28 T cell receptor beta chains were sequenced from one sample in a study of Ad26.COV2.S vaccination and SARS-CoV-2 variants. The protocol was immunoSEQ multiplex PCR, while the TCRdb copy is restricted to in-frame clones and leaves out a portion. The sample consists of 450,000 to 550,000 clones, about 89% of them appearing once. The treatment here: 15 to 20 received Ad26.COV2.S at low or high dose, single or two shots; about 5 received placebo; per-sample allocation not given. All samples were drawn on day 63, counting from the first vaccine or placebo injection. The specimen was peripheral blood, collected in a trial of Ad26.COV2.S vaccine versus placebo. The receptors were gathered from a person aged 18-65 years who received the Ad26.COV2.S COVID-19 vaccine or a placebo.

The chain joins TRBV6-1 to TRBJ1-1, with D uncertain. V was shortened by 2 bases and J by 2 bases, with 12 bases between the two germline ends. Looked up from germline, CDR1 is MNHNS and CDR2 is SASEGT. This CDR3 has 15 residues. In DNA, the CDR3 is TGTGCCAGCAGTGAATCGATACAGCCTAACACTGAAGCTTTCTTT. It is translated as CASSESIQPNTEAFF.

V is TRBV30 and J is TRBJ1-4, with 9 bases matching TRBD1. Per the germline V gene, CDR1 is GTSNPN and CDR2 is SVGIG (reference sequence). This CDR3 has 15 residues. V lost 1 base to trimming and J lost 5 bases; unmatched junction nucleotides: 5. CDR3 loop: CAWSGRTGANEKLFF. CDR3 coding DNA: TGTGCCTGGAGTGGAAGGACAGGGGCAAATGAAAAACTGTTTTTT.

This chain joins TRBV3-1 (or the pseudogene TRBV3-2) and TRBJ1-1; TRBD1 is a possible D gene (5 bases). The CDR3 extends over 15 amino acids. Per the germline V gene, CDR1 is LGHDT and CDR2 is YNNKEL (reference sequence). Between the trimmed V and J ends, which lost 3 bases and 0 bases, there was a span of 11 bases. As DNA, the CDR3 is TGTGCCAGCAGCCAGCCGGGACGGCTGAACACTGAAGCTTTCTTT. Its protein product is CASSQPGRLNTEAFF.

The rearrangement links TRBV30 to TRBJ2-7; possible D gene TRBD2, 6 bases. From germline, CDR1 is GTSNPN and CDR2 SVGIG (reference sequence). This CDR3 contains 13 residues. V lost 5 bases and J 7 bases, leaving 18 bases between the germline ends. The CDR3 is CAWGGAVAGEQYF. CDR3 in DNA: TGTGCCTGGGGTGGGGCGGTGGCGGGGGAGCAGTACTTC.

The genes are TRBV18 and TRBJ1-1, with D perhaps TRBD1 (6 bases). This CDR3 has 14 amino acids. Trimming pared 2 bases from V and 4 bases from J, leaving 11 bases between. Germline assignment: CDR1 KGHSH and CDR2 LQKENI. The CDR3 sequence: CASSPTGTGTEAFF. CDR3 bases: TGTGCCAGCTCACCAACAGGGACGGGCACTGAAGCTTTCTTT.

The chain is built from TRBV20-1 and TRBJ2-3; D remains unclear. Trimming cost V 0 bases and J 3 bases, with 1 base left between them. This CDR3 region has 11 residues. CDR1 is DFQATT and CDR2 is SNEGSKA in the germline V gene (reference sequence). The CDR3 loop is CSARDTDTQYF. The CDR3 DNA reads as TGCAGTGCTAGAGATACAGATACGCAGTATTTT.

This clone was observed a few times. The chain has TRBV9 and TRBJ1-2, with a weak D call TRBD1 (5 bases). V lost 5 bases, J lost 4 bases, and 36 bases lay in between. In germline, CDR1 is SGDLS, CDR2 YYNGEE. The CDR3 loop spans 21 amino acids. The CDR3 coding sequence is TGTGCCAGCAGTCGAACCCTGGACAACCGAATTCGCTATCATCGTCCCTATGGCTACACCTTC. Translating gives CASSRTLDNRIRYHRPYGYTF.

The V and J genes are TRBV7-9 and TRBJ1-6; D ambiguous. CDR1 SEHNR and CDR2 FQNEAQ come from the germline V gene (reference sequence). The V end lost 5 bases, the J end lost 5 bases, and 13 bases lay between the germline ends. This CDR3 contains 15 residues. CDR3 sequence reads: CASSVGTGDNSPLHF. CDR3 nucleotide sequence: TGTGCCAGCAGCGTCGGCACTGGGGATAATTCACCCCTCCACTTT.

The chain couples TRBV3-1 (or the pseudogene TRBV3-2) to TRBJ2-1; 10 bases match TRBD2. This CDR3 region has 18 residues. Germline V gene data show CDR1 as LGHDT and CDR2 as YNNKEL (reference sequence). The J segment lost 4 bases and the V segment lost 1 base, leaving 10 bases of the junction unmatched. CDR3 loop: CASSQAVRGLADYNEQFF. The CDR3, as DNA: TGTGCCAGCAGCCAAGCCGTCAGAGGACTAGCGGATTACAATGAGCAGTTCTTC.

This CDR3 is CASSPGTGRANVLTF. The CDR3 DNA reads as TGTGCCAGCAGCCCCGGGACAGGGAGGGCCAACGTCCTGACTTTC. V and J are TRBV7-9 and TRBJ2-6; 9 positions agree with TRBD1. Germline-derived CDR1 and CDR2 are SEHNR and FQNEAQ (reference sequence). V lost 5 bases and J lost 5; bases outside the gene matches: 4. The CDR3 covers 15 residues.

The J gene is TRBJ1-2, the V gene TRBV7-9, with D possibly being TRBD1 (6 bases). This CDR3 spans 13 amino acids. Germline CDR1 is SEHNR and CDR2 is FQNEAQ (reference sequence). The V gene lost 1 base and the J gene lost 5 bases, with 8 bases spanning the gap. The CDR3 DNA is TGTGCCAGCAGCTTAGTGGGGGCTTATGGCTACACCTTC. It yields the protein CASSLVGAYGYTF.

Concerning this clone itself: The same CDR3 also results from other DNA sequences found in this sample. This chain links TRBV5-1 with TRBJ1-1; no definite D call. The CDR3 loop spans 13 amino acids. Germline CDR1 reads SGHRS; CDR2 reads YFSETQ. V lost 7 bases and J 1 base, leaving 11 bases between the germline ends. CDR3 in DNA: TGCGCCAGCGCCCGAGTAGGGAACACTGAAGCTTTCTTT. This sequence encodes CASARVGNTEAFF. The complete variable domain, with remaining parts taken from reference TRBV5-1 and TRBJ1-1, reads KAGVTQTPRYLIKTRGQQVTLSCSPISGHRSVSWYQQTPGQGLQFLFEYFSETQRNKGNFPGRFSGRQFSNSRSEMNVSTLELGDSALYLCASARVGNTEAFFGQGTRLTVV.

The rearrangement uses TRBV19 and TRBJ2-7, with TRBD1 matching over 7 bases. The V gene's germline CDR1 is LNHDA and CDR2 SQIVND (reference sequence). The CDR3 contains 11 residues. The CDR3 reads CDRGRSYEQYF. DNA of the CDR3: TGTGACAGGGGAAGGTCCTACGAGCAGTACTTC.

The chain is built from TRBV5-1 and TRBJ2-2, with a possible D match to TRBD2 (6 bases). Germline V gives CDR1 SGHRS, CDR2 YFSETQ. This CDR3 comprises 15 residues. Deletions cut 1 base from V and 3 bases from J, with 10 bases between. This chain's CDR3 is CASSLLSGDTGELFF. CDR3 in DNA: TGCGCCAGCAGCTTGCTATCGGGGGACACCGGGGAGCTGTTTTTT.

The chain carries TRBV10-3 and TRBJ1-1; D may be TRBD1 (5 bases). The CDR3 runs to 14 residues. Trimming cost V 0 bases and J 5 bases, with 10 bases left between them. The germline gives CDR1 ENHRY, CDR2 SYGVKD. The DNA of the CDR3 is TGTGCCATCAGTGAGTCCGGAGGGGTGACTGAAGCTTTCTTT. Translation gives CAISESGGVTEAFF.

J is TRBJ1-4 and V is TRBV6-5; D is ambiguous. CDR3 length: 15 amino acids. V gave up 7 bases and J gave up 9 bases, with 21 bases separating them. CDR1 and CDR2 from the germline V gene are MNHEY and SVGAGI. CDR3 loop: CASTRIGRDGQKLFF. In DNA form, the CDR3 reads TGTGCCAGCACTCGTATCGGCCGAGACGGCCAAAAACTGTTTTTT.

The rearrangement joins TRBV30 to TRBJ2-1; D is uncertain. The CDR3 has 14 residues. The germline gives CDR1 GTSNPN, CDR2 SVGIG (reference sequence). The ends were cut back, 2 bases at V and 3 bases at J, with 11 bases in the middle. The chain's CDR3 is CAWSMGIVYNEQFF. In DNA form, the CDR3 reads TGTGCCTGGAGTATGGGGATCGTCTACAATGAGCAGTTCTTC.

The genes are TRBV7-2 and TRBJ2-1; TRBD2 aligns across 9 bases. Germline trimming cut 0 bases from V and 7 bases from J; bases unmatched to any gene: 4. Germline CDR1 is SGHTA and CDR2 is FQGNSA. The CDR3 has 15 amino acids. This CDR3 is CASSLASGSSNEQFF. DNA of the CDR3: TGTGCCAGCAGCTTAGCTAGCGGGAGTTCGAATGAGCAGTTCTTC.

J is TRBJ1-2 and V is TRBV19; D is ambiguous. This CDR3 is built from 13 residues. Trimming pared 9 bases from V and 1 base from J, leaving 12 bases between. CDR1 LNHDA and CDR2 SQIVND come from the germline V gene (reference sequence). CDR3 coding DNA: TGTGCCAGCAGGATCGACGGTAACTATGGCTACACCTTC. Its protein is CASRIDGNYGYTF.

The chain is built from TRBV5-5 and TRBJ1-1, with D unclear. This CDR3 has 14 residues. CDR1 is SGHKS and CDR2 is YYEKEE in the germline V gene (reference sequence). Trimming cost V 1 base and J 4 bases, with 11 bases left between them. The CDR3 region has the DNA TGTGCCAGCAGCTTGTTTTACTCTGGCACTGAAGCTTTCTTT. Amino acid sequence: CASSLFYSGTEAFF.

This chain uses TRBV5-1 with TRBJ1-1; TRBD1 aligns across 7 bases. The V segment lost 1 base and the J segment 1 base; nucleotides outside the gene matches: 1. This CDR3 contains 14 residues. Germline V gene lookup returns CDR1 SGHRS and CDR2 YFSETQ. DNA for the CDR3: TGCGCCAGCAGCTTGTCAGGGGGGAACACTGAAGCTTTCTTT. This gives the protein CASSLSGGNTEAFF.

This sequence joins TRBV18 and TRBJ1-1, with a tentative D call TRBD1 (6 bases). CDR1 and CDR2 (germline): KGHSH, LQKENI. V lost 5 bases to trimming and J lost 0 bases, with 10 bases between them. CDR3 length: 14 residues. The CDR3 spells CASSNRALNTEAFF. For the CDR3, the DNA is TGTGCCAGCTCAAACAGGGCCCTGAACACTGAAGCTTTCTTT.

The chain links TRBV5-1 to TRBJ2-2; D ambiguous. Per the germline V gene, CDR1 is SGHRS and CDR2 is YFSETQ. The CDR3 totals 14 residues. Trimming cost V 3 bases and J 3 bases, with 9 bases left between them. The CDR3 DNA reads TGCGCCAGCAGCTCGCGACAAGACACCGGGGAGCTGTTTTTT. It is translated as CASSSRQDTGELFF. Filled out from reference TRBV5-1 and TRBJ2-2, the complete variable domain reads KAGVTQTPRYLIKTRGQQVTLSCSPISGHRSVSWYQQTPGQGLQFLFEYFSETQRNKGNFPGRFSGRQFSNSRSEMNVSTLELGDSALYLCASSSRQDTGELFFGEGSRLTVL.

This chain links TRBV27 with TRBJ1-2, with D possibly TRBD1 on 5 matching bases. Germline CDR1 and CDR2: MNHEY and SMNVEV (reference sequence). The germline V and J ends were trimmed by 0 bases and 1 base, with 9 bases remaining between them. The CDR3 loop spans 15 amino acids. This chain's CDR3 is CASSLSGGVNYGYTF. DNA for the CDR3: TGTGCCAGCAGTTTATCGGGGGGGGTTAACTATGGCTACACCTTC.

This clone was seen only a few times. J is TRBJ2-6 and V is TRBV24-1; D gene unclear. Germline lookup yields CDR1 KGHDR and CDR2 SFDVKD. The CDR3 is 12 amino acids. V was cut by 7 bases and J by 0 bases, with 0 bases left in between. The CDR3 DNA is TGTGCCACCAGCTCTGGGGCCAACGTCCTGACTTTC. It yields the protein CATSSGANVLTF.

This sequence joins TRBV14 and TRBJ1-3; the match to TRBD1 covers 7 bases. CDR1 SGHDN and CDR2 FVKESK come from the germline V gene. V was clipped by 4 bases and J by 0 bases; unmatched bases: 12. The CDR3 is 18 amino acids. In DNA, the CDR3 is TGTGCCAGCAGCCCTTTGACAGGGTCCCTGCTCTCTGGAAACACCATATATTTT. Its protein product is CASSPLTGSLLSGNTIYF.

The DNA of the CDR3 is TGTGCCAGCTCACCGGGTAGCGGAGTATACAATGAGCAGTTCTTC. This translates into CASSPGSGVYNEQFF. The chain employs TRBV18 and TRBJ2-1; possibly TRBD2 for D (6 bases). Germline values: CDR1 KGHSH, CDR2 LQKENI. The CDR3 spans 15 residues. V was pared by 3 bases and J by 4 bases, with 13 bases between.

CDR3 sequence: CASSFTGTGSGNTIYF. The DNA of the CDR3 is TGTGCCAGCAGTTTTACCGGGACAGGGTCCGGAAACACCATATATTTT. The V and J genes are TRBV6-5 and TRBJ1-3; 9 nucleotides agree with TRBD1. J gave up 4 bases and V 4 bases, and 8 bases lay outside the gene matches. Germline V gene data show CDR1 as MNHEY and CDR2 as SVGAGI. The CDR3 contains 16 residues.